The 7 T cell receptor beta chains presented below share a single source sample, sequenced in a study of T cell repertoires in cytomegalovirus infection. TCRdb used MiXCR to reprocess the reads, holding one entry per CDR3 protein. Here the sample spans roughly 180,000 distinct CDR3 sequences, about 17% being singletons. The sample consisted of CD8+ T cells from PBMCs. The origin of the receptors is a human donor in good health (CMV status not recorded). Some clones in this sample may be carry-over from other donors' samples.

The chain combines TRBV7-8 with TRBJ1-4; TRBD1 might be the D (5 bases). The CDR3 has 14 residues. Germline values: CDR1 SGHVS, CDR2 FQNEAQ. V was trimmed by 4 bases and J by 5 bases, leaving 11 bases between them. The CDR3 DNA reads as TGTGCCAGCAGCTCCTGGGACGGAAATGAAAAACTGTTTTTT. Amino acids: CASSSWDGNEKLFF.

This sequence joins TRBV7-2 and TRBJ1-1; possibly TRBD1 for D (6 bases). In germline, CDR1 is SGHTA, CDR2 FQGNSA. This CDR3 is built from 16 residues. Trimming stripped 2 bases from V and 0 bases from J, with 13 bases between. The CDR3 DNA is TGTGCCAGCAGCTTATCAAATAAGGGGGTGAACACTGAAGCTTTCTTT. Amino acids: CASSLSNKGVNTEAFF.

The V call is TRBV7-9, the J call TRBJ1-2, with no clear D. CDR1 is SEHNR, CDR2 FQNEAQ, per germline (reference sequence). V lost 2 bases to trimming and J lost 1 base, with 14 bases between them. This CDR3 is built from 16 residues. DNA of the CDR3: TGTGCCAGCAGCTTAAGTGCCTCTGGGCTTAACTATGGCTACACCTTC. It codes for CASSLSASGLNYGYTF.

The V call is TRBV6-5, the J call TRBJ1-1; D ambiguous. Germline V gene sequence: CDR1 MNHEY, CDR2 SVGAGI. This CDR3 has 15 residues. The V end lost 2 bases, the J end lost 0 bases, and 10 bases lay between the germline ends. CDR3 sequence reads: CASSYAGGLNTEAFF. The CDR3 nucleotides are TGTGCCAGCAGTTACGCAGGAGGGTTGAACACTGAAGCTTTCTTT.

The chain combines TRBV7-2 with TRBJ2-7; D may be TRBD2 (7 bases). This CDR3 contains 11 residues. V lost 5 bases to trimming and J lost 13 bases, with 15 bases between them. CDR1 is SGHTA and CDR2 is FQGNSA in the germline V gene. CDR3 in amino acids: CASSHGGTNYF. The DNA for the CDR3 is TGTGCCAGCAGCCACGGGGGGACAAACTACTTC. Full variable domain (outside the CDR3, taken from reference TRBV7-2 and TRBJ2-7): GAGVSQSPSNKVTEKGKDVELRCDPISGHTALYWYRQSLGQGLEFLIYFQGNSAPDKSGLPSDRFSAERTGGSVSTLTIQRTQQEDSAVYLCASSHGGTNYFGPGTRLTVT.

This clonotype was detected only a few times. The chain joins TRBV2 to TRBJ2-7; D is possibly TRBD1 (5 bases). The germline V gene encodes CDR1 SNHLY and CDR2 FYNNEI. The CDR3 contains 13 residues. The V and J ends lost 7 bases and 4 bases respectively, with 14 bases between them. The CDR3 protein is CASTPRAPYEQYF. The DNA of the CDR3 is TGTGCCAGCACCCCCAGGGCTCCTTACGAGCAGTACTTC.

DNA of the CDR3: TGCGCCAGCAGCCTGAGGGGGGACGGGTTACGTTACGAGCAGTACTTC. Translated, it gives CASSLRGDGLRYEQYF. The V call is TRBV4-1, the J call TRBJ2-7; either TRBD1 or TRBD2 may fit D (6 bases each). Trimming pared 4 bases from V and 4 bases from J, leaving 20 bases between. Germline CDR1 reads MGHRA; CDR2 reads YSYEKL. CDR3 size: 16 residues.